These T cell receptor beta chains were read from a single sample in a study of shared clonotypes between healthy human individuals. TCRdb keeps only in-frame clones here, not all; method: immunoSEQ multiplex PCR. The profile shows roughly 2.5 million clones, approximately 92% of them singletons. The sample consisted of naive CD4+ T cells sorted from blood. The receptors were gathered from a man between 18 and 29 years old in good health. Each CDR3 is given with its conserved first and last residue. A D gene is named only where the DNA matches it firmly. Some rows have no size entry. The others give once, few or many, or a class for an expanded clone.

>TRBV29-1|-|-|TRBJ2-7
CSVAQGGRRSEQYF
TGCAGCGTCGCACAGGGGGGGAGAAGGAGCGAGCAGTACTTC
>TRBV6-5|-|-|TRBJ2-5
CASSNHGGAGYF
TGTGCCAGCAGTAACCATGGGGGGGCCGGTTACTTC
>TRBV7-9|-|-|TRBJ2-1
CASSLSDGEQFF
TGTGCCAGCAGCTTAAGTGATGGTGAGCAGTTCTTC
>TRBV7-3|TRBD1|once|TRBJ1-6
CASSSDRVSPLHF
TGTGCCAGCAGCTCGGACAGGGTTTCACCCCTCCACTTT
>TRBV19|-|-|TRBJ1-5
CASSPVGGGRQPQHF
TGTGCCAGTAGTCCCGTCGGAGGGGGAAGGCAGCCCCAGCATTTT
>TRBV27|-|-|TRBJ2-7
CASRSPLREQYF
TGTGCCAGCAGGTCGCCGCTACGCGAGCAGTACTTC
>TRBV10-3|TRBD1|-|TRBJ2-1
CATSRDRVANEQFF
TGTGCCACTTCCCGGGACAGGGTAGCCAATGAGCAGTTCTTC
>TRBV28|TRBD1|once|TRBJ1-4
CASRSGTGVTTNEKLFF
TGTGCCAGTCGATCTGGGACAGGGGTAACAACTAATGAAAAACTGTTTTTT
>TRBV7-9|TRBD1|-|TRBJ1-2
CASSLQGGDGYTF
TGTGCCAGCAGCTTACAGGGGGGAGATGGCTACACCTTC
>TRBV19|TRBD1|-|TRBJ2-7
CASSPGQGPGEQYF
TGTGCCAGTAGCCCAGGACAGGGGCCAGGCGAGCAGTACTTC
>TRBV11-3|TRBD2|-|TRBJ2-3
CASSAGGSGTDTQYF
TGTGCCAGCAGCGCGGGGGGGAGCGGCACAGATACGCAGTATTTT
>TRBV4-3|TRBD2|-|TRBJ2-1
CASSLLGGVDNEQFF
TGCGCCAGCAGCCTATTGGGAGGGGTTGACAATGAGCAGTTCTTC
>TRBV2|TRBD2|-|TRBJ2-7
CASSLAGGSSYEQYF
TGTGCCAGCAGTTTAGCGGGAGGGAGCTCCTACGAGCAGTACTTC
>TRBV5-8|TRBD1|-|TRBJ1-5
CASSPDRVNQPQHF
TGTGCCAGCAGCCCGGACAGGGTAAATCAGCCCCAGCATTTT
>TRBV5-1|-|-|TRBJ1-1
CASSLWSQEGDTEAFF
TGCGCCAGCAGCTTGTGGTCCCAGGAGGGAGACACTGAAGCTTTCTTT
>TRBV2|-|-|TRBJ1-6
CASSRSGSPYSPLHF
TGTGCCAGCAGTCGTTCCGGGAGCCCCTATTCACCCCTCCACTTT
>TRBV5-1|-|-|TRBJ2-6
CASSQTVASGANVLTF
TGCGCCAGCAGCCAGACAGTAGCCTCTGGGGCCAACGTCCTGACTTTC